The 21 T cell receptor beta chains listed next were all sequenced from one sample in a study of identical twins. TCRdb independently ran MiXCR on the 5' RACE reads; one entry per CDR3 protein. The sample gives around 240,000 distinct CDR3 sequences, over 9.5% of which show up once; about a tenth is in the top ten. The sample consisted of memory T cells sorted from blood. The receptors were gathered from a man between 50 and 59 years old in good health.

This clonotype was counted many times. V gene TRBV10-3 combines with J gene TRBJ2-4; 8 nucleotides agree with TRBD2. From germline, CDR1 is ENHRY and CDR2 SYGVKD. This CDR3 has 16 residues. The J segment lost 5 bases and the V segment lost 2 bases, leaving 8 bases of the junction unmatched. The CDR3 loop reads CAISEELAVYQNIQYF. CDR3 DNA: TGTGCCATCAGTGAGGAACTAGCGGTGTACCAAAACATTCAGTACTTC.

This clonotype was detected many times. V is TRBV5-4 and J is TRBJ2-1; 10 nucleotides match TRBD2. The CDR3 spans 15 residues. Germline CDR1 and CDR2: SGHNT and YYREEE (reference sequence). The V segment lost 5 bases and the J segment 6 bases; nucleotides outside the gene matches: 8. The CDR3 sequence is CASRPLAGEGNEQFF. CDR3 sequence (DNA): TGTGCCAGCAGACCTCTAGCGGGAGAAGGCAATGAGCAGTTCTTC.

This clonotype came up many times. V and J are TRBV28 and TRBJ2-4, with 11 positions matching TRBD2. Germline loops: CDR1 MDHEN, CDR2 SYDVKM. The CDR3 length is 15 residues. J gave up 8 bases and V 6 bases, and 9 bases lay outside the gene matches. The CDR3 reads CASSGASGGLDIQYF. CDR3 DNA sequence: TGTGCCAGCAGCGGGGCTAGCGGGGGGCTGGACATTCAGTACTTC. Variable domain in full (rest from reference TRBV28 and TRBJ2-4): DVKVTQSSRYLVKRTGEKVFLECVQDMDHENMFWYRQDPGLGLRLIYFSYDVKMKEKGDIPEGYSVSREKKERFSLILESASTNQTSMYLCASSGASGGLDIQYFGAGTRLSVL.

Ten or more counts support this clonotype. V is TRBV29-1 and J is TRBJ1-2, with TRBD1 as a possible D gene (6 bases). Germline lookup yields CDR1 SQVTM and CDR2 ANQGSEA. V was pared by 5 bases and J by 6 bases, with 10 bases between. The CDR3 spans 11 residues. The CDR3 nucleotides read TGCAGCGTTACGGGGGCGGATGGCTACACCTTC. It codes for CSVTGADGYTF.

CDR3 sequence reads: CASSGGRSSYNEQFF. The CDR3 DNA follows: TGTGCCAGCAGCGGTGGTAGGAGCTCCTACAATGAGCAGTTCTTC. The chain couples TRBV5-6 to TRBJ2-1; D is unclear. The CDR3 is 15 residues long. Trimming shortened V by 4 bases and J by 0 bases, and 11 bases separated the two germline ends. Germline-derived CDR1 and CDR2 are SGHDT and YYEEEE.

This clonotype was observed many times. As DNA, the CDR3 is TGTGCCAGCAAAAGATCCGGGAATCAGCCCCAGCATTTT. Translation gives CASKRSGNQPQHF. The V call is TRBV12-3 or TRBV12-4, the J call TRBJ1-5; D gene unclear. This CDR3 spans 13 amino acids. Trimming pared 7 bases from V and 4 bases from J, leaving 11 bases between.

V gene TRBV12-3 or TRBV12-4 combines with J gene TRBJ1-6, with TRBD1 matching over 8 bases. The CDR3 consists of 14 residues. J was trimmed by 7 bases and V by 6 bases; bases with no gene match: 5. Written as DNA, the CDR3 is TGTGCCAGCAGACCGACAGGGGTGAATTCACCCCTCCACTTT. This gives the protein CASRPTGVNSPLHF.

This clonotype was seen ten or more times. The chain couples TRBV18 to TRBJ2-2; TRBD1 might be the D (5 bases). Germline V CDR1 and CDR2: KGHSH, LQKENI. Trimming took 2 bases from V and 6 from J, leaving 10 bases between them. The CDR3 loop spans 14 amino acids. The CDR3 DNA is TGTGCCAGCTCACCATCCCAGGGCGCCGGGGAGCTGTTTTTT. Translation gives CASSPSQGAGELFF.

DNA of the CDR3: TGTGCCACCAGCAGAGCGCTGACAGGGGCTCAGCCCCAGCATTTT. It translates to CATSRALTGAQPQHF. The rearrangement links TRBV15 to TRBJ1-5; TRBD1 agrees at 8 bases. Germline-derived CDR1 and CDR2 are LNHNV and YYDKDF (reference sequence). V was clipped by 1 base and J by 6 bases; unmatched bases: 5. The CDR3 spans 15 residues.

This clonotype came up a few times. The chain carries TRBV12-3 or TRBV12-4 and TRBJ1-4; D ambiguous. There are 14 residues in the CDR3. Between the trimmed V and J ends, which lost 7 bases and 4 bases, there was a span of 13 bases. The CDR3 sequence is CASTLGNSNEKLFF. DNA of the CDR3: TGTGCCAGCACCTTGGGCAATAGTAATGAAAAACTGTTTTTT.

There are a few counts of this clonotype. The chain is built from TRBV12-3 or TRBV12-4 and TRBJ2-5; TRBD1 matches 8 bases. CDR3 length equals 15 residues. V was pared by 5 bases and J by 3 bases, with 8 bases of the junction left unmatched. The CDR3 coding sequence is TGTGCCAGCAGTACAACGGACAGGGTGGAAGAGACCCAGTACTTC. It is translated as CASSTTDRVEETQYF.

This clonotype turned up a few times. The chain has TRBV11-2 and TRBJ1-4, with 7 nucleotides matching TRBD1. With 0 bases clipped from V and 5 bases from J, the junction kept 3 bases outside the gene matches. This CDR3 comprises 15 residues. Germline CDR1 is SGHAT and CDR2 is FQNNGV. The CDR3 protein is CASSLDGTVNEKLFF. For the CDR3, the DNA is TGTGCCAGCAGCTTAGATGGGACAGTGAATGAAAAACTGTTTTTT.

This clonotype was found many times. This chain joins TRBV10-3 and TRBJ2-1; 10 nucleotides agree with TRBD2. The CDR3 spans 15 residues. With 5 bases clipped from V and 3 bases from J, the junction kept 4 bases outside the gene matches. Germline V gene sequence: CDR1 ENHRY, CDR2 SYGVKD. This CDR3 reads CAISISGGDYNEQFF. Here the CDR3 DNA reads TGTGCCATCAGTATAAGCGGGGGGGACTACAATGAGCAGTTCTTC.

The V call is TRBV5-6, the J call TRBJ2-2, with D possibly being TRBD1 (6 bases). V lost 0 bases and J lost 6, with 21 bases in between. From germline, CDR1 is SGHDT and CDR2 YYEEEE. This CDR3 comprises 18 residues. As DNA, the CDR3 is TGTGCCAGCAGCTTGGATGGCCTGGGACAAGGGATGGCCGGGGAGCTGTTTTTT. It yields the protein CASSLDGLGQGMAGELFF.

The DNA of the CDR3 is TGTGCCAGCAGCCCTTTCTCTGGGGCCAACGTCCTGACTTTC. Its translation: CASSPFSGANVLTF. The chain recombines TRBV9 with TRBJ2-6; D remains ambiguous. This CDR3 has 14 residues. Trimming pared 4 bases from V and 0 bases from J, leaving 5 bases between. Germline CDR1 and CDR2: SGDLS and YYNGEE.

The chain employs TRBV24-1 and TRBJ2-1, with 14 nucleotides matching TRBD2. CDR1 is KGHDR, CDR2 SFDVKD, per germline. V lost 9 bases to trimming and J lost 9 bases; unmatched junction nucleotides: 3. This CDR3 is 13 amino acids long. CDR3 sequence (DNA): TGTGCCACCCGGGGACTAGCGGGAGTTGAGCAGTTCTTC. This sequence encodes CATRGLAGVEQFF.

This clonotype was seen more than once but under ten times. The V call is TRBV6-1, the J call TRBJ2-7; 7 bases are shared with TRBD1. The germline CDR1 and CDR2 sequences are MNHNS and SASEGT. This CDR3 spans 14 amino acids. Unmatched junction bases numbered 6, after V lost 5 bases and J lost 2 bases. The CDR3 protein is CASSKHRGTYEQYF. Here the CDR3 DNA reads TGTGCCAGCAGTAAGCACAGGGGAACCTACGAGCAGTACTTC.

The gene calls are TRBV3-1 and TRBJ2-1; D uncertain. Germline assignment: CDR1 LGHDT and CDR2 YNNKEL (reference sequence). Trimming left V 0 bases short and J 5 bases short, with 14 bases between. The CDR3 extends over 16 amino acids. The CDR3 nucleotides read TGTGCCAGCAGCCAAGAGGCAGGAAGCTATGACAATGAGCAGTTCTTC. Protein sequence: CASSQEAGSYDNEQFF.

The chain has TRBV19 and TRBJ2-1, with D perhaps matching TRBD2 (5 bases). This CDR3 spans 13 amino acids. Germline V gene lookup returns CDR1 LNHDA and CDR2 SQIVND (reference sequence). V dropped 0 bases and J dropped 6 bases, with 6 bases sitting between them. In DNA, the CDR3 is TGTGCCAGTAGTATAGATGGAGGCAATGAGCAGTTCTTC. The encoded protein is CASSIDGGNEQFF.

V gene TRBV5-1 combines with J gene TRBJ2-5; the D gene is possibly TRBD2 (6 bases). CDR1 and CDR2 (germline): SGHRS, YFSETQ. Deletions cut 0 bases from V and 5 bases from J, with 17 bases between. This CDR3 spans 16 amino acids. CDR3 DNA sequence: TGCGCCAGCAGCTTGGGAGGGACTCAAGTTCGGGAGACCCAGTACTTC. Translated, it gives CASSLGGTQVRETQYF.

The chain links TRBV5-6 to TRBJ2-3, with a possible D match to TRBD1 (5 bases). V lost 4 bases and J 3 bases, leaving 9 bases between the germline ends. Germline-derived CDR1 and CDR2 are SGHDT and YYEEEE. The CDR3 length is 13 residues. CDR3 sequence: CASSADSTDTQYF. CDR3 coding DNA: TGTGCCAGCAGCGCCGACAGTACAGATACGCAGTATTTT.